This T cell receptor beta chain was profiled in a study of naive and memory T cell subsets. Whole-study results and caveats: In naive cells, over 85% of TCR sequences were seen only once. Diversity fell and Gini index rose from naive through CM, EM, EMRA. Naive repertoires, especially CD8, held a few larger clonotypes, possibly memory cells re-expressing CD45RA.

CD4+ T cell IFNgamma after overnight CMV lysate exposure gave donor CMV status. This clonotype turned up a few times. Its antigen remains unknown. The beta constant-region primer was an equimolar mix of two oligonucleotides covering TRBC1 and TRBC2. Nested alpha and beta constant-region primers with the SP2 primer drove four PCR rounds on ligated cDNA. TCRdb fed the UMI-ligation and nested PCR reads into MiXCR, producing one record per CDR3 protein. The repertoire holds roughly 100,000 distinct CDR3 sequences, with approximately 15% as singletons. V lost 3 bases and J 9 bases, leaving 6 bases between the germline ends. The CDR3 spans 12 residues. Germline V CDR1 and CDR2: MNHEY, SMNVEV (reference sequence).

This clonotype was obtained from a human donor in good health. This rearrangement joins TRBV27 to TRBJ1-6, with D hard to call. What was sequenced was naive CD8+ T cells from blood. CDR3 amino acids: CASSFKGSPLHF. In DNA form, the CDR3 reads TGTGCCAGCAGTTTTAAGGGTTCACCCCTCCACTTT.